This TCR beta chain originates from a study of regulatory T cells in long-lasting Graves disease. Regarding the study as a whole: Persistent Graves' patients showed reduced TCR diversity versus newly diagnosed patients. Patients with persistent disease shared around 2,700 public clonotypes, outpacing the approximately 970 shared by new patients.

The time point: persistent/refractory GD, antithyroid drugs over 5 years with positive TRAb. RNA isolated from PBMCs was used to make the TCR library. EDTA tubes received 7.5 to 9 milliliters of collected peripheral blood. With respect to this clonotype: Its antigen remains unknown.

HTBI primers from iRepertoire and Arm-PCR of CDR3 regions yielded the TCR beta libraries. TCRdb ran MiXCR on the multiplex PCR reads and lists one entry per CDR3 protein. The data contain 450,000 or so distinct CDR3 sequences, less than 25% of them singletons. The source of this sequence is a female donor with Graves disease. The specimen was peripheral blood mononuclear cells (PBMCs), collected when the disease was refractory, from a patient treated with antithyroid drugs.

The CDR3 sequence is CASSRDIGANVLTF. DNA for the CDR3: TGTGCCAGCAGTCGGGACATTGGGGCCAACGTCCTGACTTTC. The chain employs TRBV6-2 or TRBV6-3 and TRBJ2-6; D is possibly TRBD1 (6 bases). This CDR3 is 14 amino acids long. V lost 5 bases and J 3 bases, leaving 8 bases between the germline ends. Germline V CDR1 and CDR2: MNHEY, SVGEGT.